This entry features one T cell receptor beta chain sequence. Its antigen is not identified. Trimming removed 0 bases from V and 7 bases from J, with 7 bases in between. Germline assignment: CDR1 MNHEY and CDR2 SMNVEV (reference sequence). This CDR3 is built from 12 residues. This record belongs to a study of high-grade serous ovarian cancer treatment subgroups. Study-wide background: Each sample yielded on average about 7,000 unique TCR beta rearrangements from 13,000 or so reads. Study-level findings and limits: Same-patient tumor repertoires overlapped at roughly 0.095 to 0.8; different patients barely overlapped.

Tumor tissue was taken before any definitive surgery or chemotherapy was given. Libraries were prepared by immunoSEQ multiplex PCR; TCRdb keeps only in-frame clonotypes and omits some of them. This table holds over 6,500 clones, more than 75% found once. This receptor was identified in a human donor with high-grade serous ovarian cancer. Sequencing was done on a sample of tumor tissue. The rearrangement links TRBV27 to TRBJ2-7; the D gene is possibly TRBD2 (6 bases). CDR3 in amino acids: CASSLSGREQYF. CDR3 coding DNA: TGTGCCAGCAGTTTATCGGGGAGGGAGCAGTACTTC.